The clone carrying this TCR beta chain was detected once. The target antigen is unknown. This entry belongs to a study of T cell responses to AZD1222 COVID-19 vaccine. Findings and caveats of the study: Mapped onto spike, vaccine-associated CD4 TCRs spanned it and were dominant at 160-218 and 743-854. There were mostly white British donors and more females than males, and clonal diversity was possibly underestimated.

Some clones are missing from TCRdb's copy, which holds only in-frame ones; the method was immunoSEQ multiplex PCR. The sample carries about 93,000 clones, over 85% recorded once. This specimen was peripheral blood, taken on day 0 of MenACWY control vaccination. The sequence was obtained from an adult in good health.

CDR3 in amino acids: CASSPVSGNQPQHF. In nucleotides, the CDR3 is TGTGCCAGCAGCCCTGTGTCGGGCAATCAGCCCCAGCATTTT. The chain combines TRBV7-9 with TRBJ1-5, with D uncertain. The V end was cut by 5 bases, the J end by 2 bases, with 10 bases between. This CDR3 contains 14 residues. CDR1 SEHNR and CDR2 FQNEAQ come from the germline V gene (reference sequence).